This T cell receptor (beta chain) came from a study of CD8 T cells in ankylosing spondylitis. Study-level findings and limits: Several highly homologous variants made up a TCR beta motif that seemed to typify ankylosing spondylitis blood. As reported, disease-linked clones showed significant enrichment in matched ankylosing spondylitis synovial fluid.

TCRdb used MiXCR to reprocess the 5' RACE reads, holding one entry per CDR3 protein. Here the sample spans 200,000 to 250,000 distinct CDR3 sequences, 15% to 20% being singletons. Per the germline V gene, CDR1 is SGHVS and CDR2 is FQNEAQ. The CDR3 extends over 14 amino acids. V lost 4 bases, J lost 2 bases, and 12 bases lay in between. Worth noting for this clonotype: Its antigen remains unknown.

Sequences were obtained from blood, either unsorted or a sorted T cell fraction (not recorded which). The rearrangement uses TRBV7-8 and TRBJ2-7; D may match TRBD1 or TRBD2 (6 bases each). This TCR derives from a male donor with ankylosing spondylitis. For the CDR3, the DNA is TGTGCCAGCAGCTCGGGGGCCACAACCTACGAGCAGTACTTC. Translation gives CASSSGATTYEQYF.